These 20 T cell receptor beta chains were sequenced from one sample in a study of Graves' ophthalmopathy and Graves' hyperthyroidism. Scientists amplified the TCR beta CDR3 regions from RNA transcripts. HTBI-primed first-round RT-PCR preceded second-round multiplex PCR. TCRdb itself ran the multiplex PCR reads through MiXCR, one entry per CDR3 protein. The sample records about 620,000 distinct CDR3 sequences, about 20% being singletons. The sample comprised peripheral blood. These receptors were collected from a young woman with stable Graves' hyperthyroidism. Some clones in this sample may be carry-over from other donors' samples.

Worth noting for this clonotype: This may arise from a read error, as a much more abundant clone is one base away. This rearrangement joins TRBV12-3 or TRBV12-4 to TRBJ1-1; 10 bases match TRBD1. The CDR3 is made up of 15 amino acids. The CDR3 DNA reads as TGTGCCAGCAGGAGACAGGGGGCGGTCGGCACTGAAGCTTGCTTT. Amino acid sequence: CASRRQGAVGTEACF.

The gene calls are TRBV4-1 and TRBJ2-7, with a weak D call TRBD1 (5 bases). The CDR3 consists of 14 residues. From germline, CDR1 is MGHRA and CDR2 YSYEKL. V lost 0 bases and J 5 bases, leaving 11 bases between the germline ends. The CDR3: CASSQEAREDEQYF. In DNA form, the CDR3 reads TGCGCCAGCAGCCAAGAGGCCAGGGAAGACGAGCAGTACTTC.

This clonotype occurred a few times. The genes are TRBV27 and TRBJ2-7, with 7 bases fitting TRBD2. CDR1 and CDR2 (germline): MNHEY, SMNVEV (reference sequence). The CDR3 spans 14 residues. Trimming at V came to 6 bases and at J to 4 bases, leaving 9 bases not matched to a gene. CDR3 loop: CASSPLASGYEQYF. The CDR3 DNA is TGTGCCAGCAGCCCCTTGGCTAGCGGATACGAGCAGTACTTC.

This clonotype was counted ten times or more. This rearrangement joins TRBV2 to TRBJ2-2; D is undetermined. The V end lost 6 bases, the J end lost 2 bases, and 7 bases lay between the germline ends. Germline CDR1 is SNHLY and CDR2 is FYNNEI. This CDR3 is built from 13 residues. The CDR3 DNA follows: TGTGCCAGCAGGAGACGAAACACCGGGGAGCTGTTTTTT. Protein: CASRRRNTGELFF. The whole variable domain, remainder taken from reference TRBV2 and TRBJ2-2, is EPEVTQTPSHQVTQMGQEVILRCVPISNHLYFYWYRQILGQKVEFLVSFYNNEISEKSEIFDDQFSVERPDGSNFTLKIRSTKLEDSAMYFCASRRRNTGELFFGEGSRLTVL.

The rearrangement links TRBV5-6 to TRBJ1-5; D may be TRBD1 (5 bases). Looked up from germline, CDR1 is SGHDT and CDR2 is YYEEEE. The CDR3 spans 15 residues. V lost 2 bases and J lost 2, with 11 bases in between. The CDR3 loop reads CASSFTPRGNQPQHF. CDR3 in DNA: TGTGCCAGCAGCTTTACACCCAGGGGCAATCAGCCCCAGCATTTT.

CDR3 protein: CASRKEQGAPLHF. The CDR3, as DNA: TGTGCCAGCAGAAAAGAACAGGGTGCACCCCTCCACTTT. This sequence joins TRBV2 and TRBJ1-6, with D possibly being TRBD1 (6 bases). V was shortened by 6 bases and J by 11 bases, with 14 bases between the two germline ends. The CDR3 runs to 13 residues. The germline gives CDR1 SNHLY, CDR2 FYNNEI.

This clonotype has a count of ten or more. This rearrangement joins TRBV6-1 to TRBJ2-5; D might be TRBD2 (6 bases). Germline V lookup: CDR1 MNHNS, CDR2 SASEGT. The CDR3 loop spans 13 amino acids. V was trimmed by 8 bases and J by 4 bases, leaving 14 bases between them. CDR3 region: CASRGTFRETQYF. CDR3 bases: TGTGCCAGCCGAGGGACTTTCCGAGAGACCCAGTACTTC.

Details on this clonotype: Sequence at one end of the junction differs from germline and may be a read error. The rearrangement uses TRBV7-7 and TRBJ1-2; D perhaps matches TRBD1 (5 bases). The CDR3 is 14 residues long. Germline lookup yields CDR1 SSHAT and CDR2 FNYEAQ (reference sequence). The CDR3 is CASSLRDSNYGYTF. The CDR3 DNA is TGTGCTAGCAGCTTAAGAGACAGCAACTATGGCTACACCTTC.

This clonotype showed up many times. The J gene is TRBJ1-1, the V gene TRBV15; D possibly corresponds to TRBD1 (5 bases). The CDR3 loop spans 12 amino acids. CDR1 and CDR2 (germline): LNHNV, YYDKDF (reference sequence). Trimming shortened V by 5 bases and J by 12 bases, and 16 bases separated the two germline ends. CDR3 protein: CATSRGTVSSFF. The CDR3 DNA reads as TGTGCCACCAGCCGCGGGACGGTGTCTTCTTTCTTT.

A few counts support this clonotype. The genes are TRBV14 and TRBJ2-2; D not certain. This CDR3 is built from 13 residues. Germline V CDR1 and CDR2: SGHDN, FVKESK. Trimming cost V 4 bases and J 8 bases, with 11 bases left between them. CDR3 sequence (DNA): TGTGCCAGCAGCCCAAGGGTTTCTGGGGAGCTGTTTTTT. This codes for CASSPRVSGELFF.

The chain has TRBV10-3 and TRBJ2-2, with D possibly being TRBD1 or TRBD2 (6 bases each). This CDR3 is 14 amino acids long. Germline CDR1 ENHRY, CDR2 SYGVKD. Deletions cut 8 bases from V and 3 bases from J, with 13 bases between. The DNA of the CDR3 is TGTGCCATCCGGGGGCAGAGGGACACCGGGGAGCTGTTTTTT. Translated, it gives CAIRGQRDTGELFF.

The chain links TRBV20-1 to TRBJ2-2; 9 bases are shared with TRBD2. The CDR3 contains 14 residues. Germline lookup yields CDR1 DFQATT and CDR2 SNEGSKA (reference sequence). The trim removed 4 bases at V and 5 bases at J, leaving 5 bases unmatched. The CDR3 spells CSAKAGGPTGELFF. The CDR3 nucleotides read TGCAGTGCTAAGGCGGGGGGGCCAACCGGGGAGCTGTTTTTT.

This clonotype has a count of ten or more. The chain uses TRBV7-2 and TRBJ2-7; 7 bases align to TRBD1. The CDR3 is 16 amino acids. Germline lookup yields CDR1 SGHTA and CDR2 FQGNSA. J gave up 2 bases and V 5 bases, and 12 bases lay outside the gene matches. CDR3 sequence: CASSGGQLNLAYEQYF. CDR3 DNA: TGTGCCAGCAGCGGGGGACAGCTAAATTTGGCCTACGAGCAGTACTTC.

V usage is TRBV6-1 and J usage is TRBJ1-2, with D possibly TRBD1 on 6 matching bases. Germline-derived CDR1 and CDR2 are MNHNS and SASEGT. The CDR3 runs to 13 residues. Trimming took off 6 bases at V and 4 bases at J, with 12 bases between the two ends. DNA of the CDR3: TGTGCCAGCAGGAGTACAGGGCCCTATGGCTACACCTTC. It encodes CASRSTGPYGYTF.

This clonotype came up many times. This chain connects TRBV12-3 or TRBV12-4 to TRBJ2-6; no clear D gene. With 3 bases removed from V and 1 base from J, the gap between germline ends came to 4 bases. The CDR3 covers 14 residues. The CDR3 protein is CASSFGSGANVLTF. The CDR3 DNA is TGTGCCAGCAGTTTCGGATCTGGGGCCAACGTCCTGACTTTC.

The rearrangement joins TRBV5-6 to TRBJ1-2; no clear D gene. The V end was cut by 4 bases, the J end by 4 bases, with 14 bases between. CDR1 is SGHDT, CDR2 YYEEEE, per germline. The CDR3 runs to 14 residues. The DNA for the CDR3 is TGTGCCAGCAGCCCCCCCCGCAGAGCCTATGGCTACACCTTC. Amino acid sequence: CASSPPRRAYGYTF.

In the case of this clonotype: A junction boundary mismatches the germline segment, possibly from a read error. CDR3 DNA: TGTGCCAGCAGGGGCGTCAGTGACTATGGTTACACCTTC. It codes for CASRGVSDYGYTF. This chain links TRBV12-3 or TRBV12-4 with TRBJ1-2; D remains ambiguous. This CDR3 is built from 13 residues.

For this clonotype: A much larger clonotype is one base distant, so this may be a read error. The chain links TRBV12-3 or TRBV12-4 to TRBJ1-2; D gene uncertain. CDR3 size: 12 residues. The CDR3 sequence is CASSLGQNGFTF. CDR3 nucleotide sequence: TGTGCCAGCAGTTTAGGTCAGAATGGCTTCACCTTC.

This clonotype appeared many times. The gene calls are TRBV20-1 and TRBJ1-1; D is unresolved. From germline, CDR1 is DFQATT and CDR2 SNEGSKA (reference sequence). V dropped 5 bases and J dropped 1 base, with 14 bases sitting between them. This CDR3 has 14 residues. The CDR3 bases are TGCAGTGCTCCGAACCCCCGGGCGAACACTGAAGCTTTCTTT. It codes for CSAPNPRANTEAFF.

This clonotype was detected only a few times. The chain links TRBV12-3 or TRBV12-4 to TRBJ2-5; 7 positions agree with TRBD1. The CDR3 sequence is 14 residues long. With 8 bases clipped from V and 5 bases from J, the junction kept 11 bases outside the gene matches. The CDR3 is CASGPPTGLETQYF. The CDR3 DNA is TGTGCCAGCGGACCCCCGACAGGGTTGGAGACCCAGTACTTC.